This T cell receptor (beta chain) comes out of a study of prognosis after radiotherapy for stage I lung cancer. Genomic DNA served as the source from which two-round multiplex PCR generated TCR beta CDR3 amplicons. Primers were specific to each TRBV and TRBJ gene in first-round PCR. Using its own MiXCR run on the multiplex PCR reads, TCRdb lists one record per CDR3 protein. The table lists about 59,000 distinct CDR3 sequences, about 30% of them singletons. This clonotype was counted ten times or more. Its antigen is undetermined. Overall study findings and caveats: After stereotactic body radiation therapy, median unique TCR clones were some 7,000, down from 10,000 to 13,000.

Peripheral blood samples of roughly 6 milliliters were drawn at each of two time points. Looked up from germline, CDR1 is SGHRS and CDR2 is YFSETQ. V shed 4 bases, J shed 10 bases, and the junction held 17 bases outside the gene matches. The CDR3 consists of 17 residues. This receptor was taken from a donor of 50 years or more with non-small cell lung cancer. This specimen was PBMCs, taken before or after stereotactic body radiation therapy (not recorded which). The V gene is TRBV5-1, the J gene TRBJ1-6, with 7 bases fitting TRBD1. CDR3 coding DNA: TGCGCCAGCAGCGCACCAGACAGGGAGGGACCGCGGTCACCCCTCCACTTT. It yields the protein CASSAPDREGPRSPLHF.